The 18 T cell receptor beta chains below all came from one sample that was sequenced in a study of blood T cell repertoires in COVID-19 (TCRdb year 2020). The library was obtained by the immunoSEQ multiplex PCR assay. TCRdb holds this immuneACCESS table with in-frame rearrangements only. Some clones are missing; in checked studies, unresolved V genes explain under half, and the rest has no known cause. Across this sample there are about 37,000 clones, with roughly 90% seen only once. The ten biggest clones cover 6% to 7% of the sample. Sequencing input: peripheral blood. These TCRs come from a human donor in a cohort sampled during active COVID-19.

This chain links TRBV2 with TRBJ2-7, with 11 bases matching TRBD1. The J segment lost 5 bases and the V segment lost 1 base, leaving 1 base of the junction unmatched. Germline CDR1 is SNHLY and CDR2 is FYNNEI. The CDR3 has 14 amino acids. The CDR3 region has the DNA TGTGCCAGCAGTGAAGGGACAGGGGGCAACGAGCAGTACTTC. It translates to CASSEGTGGNEQYF. Drawing the rest from reference TRBV2 and TRBJ2-7, the complete variable domain is EPEVTQTPSHQVTQMGQEVILRCVPISNHLYFYWYRQILGQKVEFLVSFYNNEISEKSEIFDDQFSVERPDGSNFTLKIRSTKLEDSAMYFCASSEGTGGNEQYFGPGTRLTVT.

This chain links TRBV6-5 with TRBJ2-7; TRBD2 matches at 7 bases. The CDR3 is made up of 14 amino acids. CDR1 and CDR2 from the germline V gene are MNHEY and SVGAGI. With 5 bases clipped from V and 2 bases from J, the junction kept 6 bases outside the gene matches. The CDR3 DNA is TGTGCCAGCAGTCGGGACTATCCCCCCTACGAGCAGTACTTC. Translating gives CASSRDYPPYEQYF.

The gene calls are TRBV7-8 and TRBJ1-2; 7 bases fit TRBD1. In germline, CDR1 is SGHVS, CDR2 FQNEAQ. This CDR3 contains 13 residues. V trimming: 5 bases; J trimming: 4 bases; junction bases outside the gene matches: 4. The chain's CDR3 is CASSLGQVYGYTF. The CDR3 DNA reads as TGTGCCAGCAGCCTCGGACAGGTCTATGGCTACACCTTC. Full variable domain (outside the CDR3, taken from reference TRBV7-8 and TRBJ1-2): GAGVSQSPRYKVAKRGQDVALRCDPISGHVSLFWYQQALGQGPEFLTYFQNEAQLDKSGLPSDRFFAERPEGSVSTLKIQRTQQEDSAVYLCASSLGQVYGYTFGSGTRLTVV.

This chain joins TRBV27 and TRBJ2-7; 12 bases match TRBD1. The germline V gene has CDR1 MNHEY and CDR2 SMNVEV (reference sequence). V lost 4 bases and J lost 10; bases outside the gene matches: 8. The CDR3 contains 14 residues. CDR3 protein: CASSSSGQGATQYF. CDR3 nucleotides: TGTGCCAGCAGTTCCTCGGGACAGGGGGCTACACAGTACTTC.

J is TRBJ1-3 and V is TRBV5-6; a possible D gene is TRBD1 (6 bases). The CDR3 totals 13 residues. Germline V gene data show CDR1 as SGHDT and CDR2 as YYEEEE. V was trimmed by 4 bases and J by 3 bases, leaving 8 bases between them. The CDR3 here is CASSRQVGNTIYF. The CDR3 DNA reads TGTGCCAGCAGCCGACAGGTTGGAAACACCATATATTTT.

The chain recombines TRBV5-1 with TRBJ1-3; possibly TRBD1 for D (5 bases). The V gene lost 0 bases and the J gene lost 0 bases, with 13 bases spanning the gap. Germline lookup yields CDR1 SGHRS and CDR2 YFSETQ. The CDR3 covers 17 residues. CDR3 nucleotides: TGCGCCAGCAGCTTGGACCCAGGGTCGCCCTCTGGAAACACCATATATTTT. Its translation is CASSLDPGSPSGNTIYF.

V usage is TRBV19 and J usage is TRBJ1-4, with TRBD1 matching 9 bases. The V gene's germline CDR1 is LNHDA and CDR2 SQIVND (reference sequence). The trim removed 1 base at V and 6 bases at J, leaving 9 bases unmatched. The CDR3 runs to 17 residues. The CDR3 DNA is TGTGCCAGTAGTATAGCCACTTCCGGGACAGGGTATGAAAAACTGTTTTTT. As protein: CASSIATSGTGYEKLFF.

This clone was detected only once. The CDR3 sequence is CASSSPHGADTQYF. The DNA of the CDR3 is TGTGCCAGCAGTTCCCCCCACGGGGCAGATACGCAGTATTTT. The genes are TRBV27 and TRBJ2-3; tentative D call: TRBD2 (5 bases). Germline assignment: CDR1 MNHEY and CDR2 SMNVEV (reference sequence). Deletions cut 4 bases from V and 4 bases from J, with 12 bases between. The CDR3 spans 14 residues.

The DNA of the CDR3 is TGTGCCAGCAGCTTAGTTGGAGGCCGCGGAAAACTGTTTTTT. It is translated as CASSLVGGRGKLFF. The chain combines TRBV7-9 with TRBJ1-4; D unresolved. Germline loops: CDR1 SEHNR, CDR2 FQNEAQ (reference sequence). The ends were cut back, 1 base at V and 10 bases at J, with 13 bases in the middle. The CDR3 is made up of 14 amino acids.

This sequence joins TRBV10-3 and TRBJ2-5, with 7 bases aligning to TRBD2. This CDR3 spans 20 amino acids. The germline V gene encodes CDR1 ENHRY and CDR2 SYGVKD. The V and J ends lost 3 bases and 5 bases, in that order; junction bases with no gene match: 24. The CDR3 bases are TGTGCCATCAGTGATTTGCCCCCGGTAGGACTAGTTTTACCAAATGAGACCCAGTACTTC. This codes for CAISDLPPVGLVLPNETQYF.

The V call is TRBV19, the J call TRBJ2-3; 8 bases align to TRBD2. This CDR3 has 15 residues. The germline V gene encodes CDR1 LNHDA and CDR2 SQIVND (reference sequence). Trimming took 4 bases from V and 5 from J; bases not matched to a gene: 8. CDR3 loop: CASSRAGVAGDTQYF. CDR3 nucleotides: TGTGCCAGTAGTAGAGCGGGAGTTGCAGGAGATACGCAGTATTTT.

In this sample, this clone turned up once. The chain recombines TRBV5-6 with TRBJ2-7; D is perhaps TRBD1 (6 bases). CDR3 length equals 15 residues. Trimming took off 0 bases at V and 4 bases at J, with 14 bases between the two ends. The germline V gene has CDR1 SGHDT and CDR2 YYEEEE. The CDR3 DNA follows: TGTGCCAGCAGCTTGGCCGCTCAGGGGCGATACGAGCAGTACTTC. This translates into CASSLAAQGRYEQYF.

In its sample, this clone was seen once. The chain recombines TRBV7-2 with TRBJ1-2; 7 positions agree with TRBD1. The CDR3 contains 14 residues. The V and J ends lost 5 bases and 6 bases, in that order; junction bases with no gene match: 9. Germline CDR1 is SGHTA and CDR2 is FQGNSA. DNA of the CDR3: TGTGCCAGCAGCCCCCTGACAGGGACCCATGGCTACACCTTC. Translated: CASSPLTGTHGYTF.

The chain has TRBV28 and TRBJ2-1; D is perhaps TRBD2 (8 bases). Germline assignment: CDR1 MDHEN and CDR2 SYDVKM. V was cut by 2 bases and J by 3 bases, with 14 bases left in between. CDR3 length: 16 residues. CDR3 in amino acids: CASSLRGGQFYNEQFF. CDR3 coding DNA: TGTGCCAGCAGTTTACGGGGGGGACAGTTCTACAATGAGCAGTTCTTC.

The chain employs TRBV27 and TRBJ1-2, with a tentative D call TRBD1 (5 bases). This CDR3 is built from 15 residues. CDR1 and CDR2 from the germline V gene are MNHEY and SMNVEV (reference sequence). V shed 6 bases and J shed 8 bases, with 22 bases lying between them. The CDR3 here is CASSPYPSRASGYTF. CDR3 nucleotide sequence: TGTGCCAGCAGCCCCTATCCCAGCAGGGCGAGCGGCTACACCTTC.

This clone has a single count. This sequence joins TRBV29-1 and TRBJ2-1, with D possibly TRBD1 on 5 matching bases. V lost 3 bases and J 7 bases, leaving 10 bases between the germline ends. Per the germline V gene, CDR1 is SQVTM and CDR2 is ANQGSEA. The CDR3 loop spans 12 amino acids. As DNA, the CDR3 is TGCAGCGTTGAGCAGGGAAAGAATGAGCAGTTCTTC. Translation gives CSVEQGKNEQFF.

The V and J genes are TRBV5-4 and TRBJ2-3; 10 bases are shared with TRBD2. The V and J ends lost 0 bases and 4 bases, in that order; junction bases with no gene match: 5. The CDR3 is 16 amino acids. Looked up from germline, CDR1 is SGHNT and CDR2 is YYREEE (reference sequence). Here the CDR3 reads CASSLGQRGGPDTQYF. CDR3 DNA sequence: TGTGCCAGCAGCTTGGGGCAGCGGGGGGGCCCAGATACGCAGTATTTT. The variable domain in full, with the rest retrieved from reference TRBV5-4 and TRBJ2-3, is ETGVTQSPTHLIKTRGQQVTLRCSSQSGHNTVSWYQQALGQGPQFIFQYYREEENGRGNFPPRFSGLQFPNYSSELNVNALELDDSALYLCASSLGQRGGPDTQYFGPGTRLTVL.

The rearrangement uses TRBV28 and TRBJ1-2; 9 bases match TRBD1. Per the germline V gene, CDR1 is MDHEN and CDR2 is SYDVKM. Unmatched junction bases numbered 2, after V lost 5 bases and J lost 1 base. The CDR3 has 14 amino acids. This CDR3 is CASSRDRDNYGYTF. The CDR3 nucleotides read TGTGCCAGCAGTCGGGACAGGGATAACTATGGCTACACCTTC.